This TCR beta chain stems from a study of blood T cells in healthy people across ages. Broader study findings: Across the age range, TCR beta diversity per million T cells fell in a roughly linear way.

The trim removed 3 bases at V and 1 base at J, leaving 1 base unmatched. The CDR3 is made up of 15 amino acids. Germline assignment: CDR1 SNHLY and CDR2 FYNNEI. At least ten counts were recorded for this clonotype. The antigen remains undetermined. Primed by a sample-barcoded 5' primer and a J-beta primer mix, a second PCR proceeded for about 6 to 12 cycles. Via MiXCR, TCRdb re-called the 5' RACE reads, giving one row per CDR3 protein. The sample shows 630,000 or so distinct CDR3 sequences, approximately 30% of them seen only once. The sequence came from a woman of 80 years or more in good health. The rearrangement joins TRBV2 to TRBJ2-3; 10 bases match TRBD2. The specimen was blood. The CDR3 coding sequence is TGTGCCAGCAGTGATACTAGCGGGGGCACAGATACGCAGTATTTT. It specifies CASSDTSGGTDTQYF.